This paragraph reports one TCR beta chain. Its antigen remains undetermined. No base qualities exist here, and no much larger clone lies one base off it. The germline V gene (reference sequence) supplies CDR1 LNHDA and CDR2 SQIVND. The V end loses 2 bases and the J end loses 6 bases, and a stretch of 11 bases separates them. Counted from cysteine to phenylalanine, this CDR3 has 13 amino acids. Just the 39-base CDR3 DNA is kept, in frame starting at base 1. This specimen belongs to a study of shared clonotypes between healthy human individuals (dated by TCRdb to between 2020 and 2021). Background on the whole study: The cohort comprised a couple of women and a few men aged 18 to 49 years. Per donor, three plates each were used for CD4 naive and CD4 memory, two for CD8 naive, and one for CD8 memory. Blood TCR repertoires of roughly five healthy adults were deeply sequenced to estimate repertoire size and the extent of clonotype sharing between individuals. To increase sequencing depth and limit assay-specific biases, different laboratories used diverse techniques to prepare libraries and sequence TCR repertoires. Each donor's leukapheresis produced roughly between about 0.8 and 8.9 billion PBMCs.

What the authors observed across the whole study: Pairwise subsampling indicated that sequencing depth was expected to affect the degree of clonotype sharing among donors. When a few donors were compared, the shared fraction of clonotypes was around 5% for naive CD4, around 3.5% for naive CD8, roughly 2.5% for memory CD4, and roughly 0.43% for memory CD8. The small number of donors limited the genetic and exposure-history diversity represented. Naive subsets generally had larger estimated clonotype richness than memory subsets. Clonotypes shared by all four sorted-subset donors showed higher generation probabilities than non-shared clonotypes. Sampling was restricted to blood, and TCR repertoires in tissues likely differ from the TCR repertoires found in blood. Rarefaction of sorted-subset datasets indicated incomplete sequencing despite the large sequencing depth.

CD8 naive samples were CD45RO-negative cells positively selected for CCR7, giving a CD45RA+CCR7+ population that excluded TemRA cells. Healthy HIV-negative adults with no recently reported acute infections or vaccinations were included as donors. All donors were Caucasian adults living in Nashville, Tennessee, USA. After blood collection by leukapheresis, PBMCs were isolated using Ficoll-Histopaque density gradient centrifugation and then cryopreserved in the vapor phase of liquid nitrogen. Analytical flow cytometry was used to check the purity and quantity of each magnetically sorted T cell population. Genomic DNA was isolated from every sorted fraction and measured by UV absorbance on a Nanodrop 2000c. TCR CDR3 regions were amplified from genomic DNA by multiplex PCR using the deep immunoSEQ assay. Extracted genomic DNA from each cell subset was distributed evenly across all wells of several immunoSEQ 96-well plates, and each plate was treated as a replicate. For sorted subsets, each replicate PCR was loaded with 200 ng genomic DNA, equivalent to 25,000 to 30,000 T cell genomes. Purified libraries were measured with a Qubit 3.0 fluorometer, size-checked on a Bioanalyzer 2100, and measured again with the KAPA Library Quantification kit. A separate single-read 150-cycle Illumina NextSeq 550 flow cell was used to sequence each immunoSEQ 96-well plate. As for the authors' bioinformatics: Because the immunoSEQ output held only junctional sequences and lacked quality scores, the filtering could not match the filtering applied to full-length reads. Sequences were annotated with PyIR, a Python wrapper for IgBLAST v1.9, and V/J genes and CDR3 were assigned using IMGT germline references. Reads were filtered out if the reads had weak V/J assignments (E-value above 1e-6), no CDR3, stop codons, out-of-frame junctions, or ambiguous translated residues. V3J clonotypes were defined as sequences sharing the same inferred V gene, J gene, and CDR3 amino acid sequence. Percentage overlap between repertoires was calculated by dividing the number of shared unique clonotypes by the size of the smaller repertoire. Repertoire richness was assessed with RTK rarefaction, the Chao1 estimator, and Recon v2.1 estimates of unobserved clonotypes. For all TCRbeta clonotypes obtained by the gDNA method from a few donors, generation probabilities were computed with OLGA. The clones in this table, taken by TCRdb from immuneACCESS, are in-frame only. Not every clone is retained; where verified, under half of the shortfall comes from an unresolved V gene, and the cause of the rest is unknown. Clone size and V and J calls were adopted from that table, with D and trimming inferred from the DNA. The sample table shows about 2.1 million clones, and about 93% are seen once. More than 1.5% of the sample belongs to the ten largest clones.

The chain is encoded by TRBV19 joined to TRBJ2-7; the D gene could be either TRBD1 or TRBD2, each agreeing at 5 bases. The TCR comes from a man younger than 35 in good health. Some clones in this sample may be carry-over from other donors' samples. Sequencing was carried out using naive CD8+ T cells from PBMCs. The sample's cell subset or site, from its label and the paper: CD45RA+CCR7+. CDR3 reads: CASSIRDGIEQYF. The sequenced DNA: TGTGCCAGTAGTATAAGGGACGGAATCGAGCAGTACTTC. Supplemented by the reference TRBV19 and TRBJ2-7 proteins around the CDR3, the complete variable domain is DGGITQSPKYLFRKEGQNVTLSCEQNLNHDAMYWYRQDPGQGLRLIYYSQIVNDFQKGDIAEGYSVSREKKESFPLTVTSAQKNPTAFYLCASSIRDGIEQYFGPGTRLTVT.